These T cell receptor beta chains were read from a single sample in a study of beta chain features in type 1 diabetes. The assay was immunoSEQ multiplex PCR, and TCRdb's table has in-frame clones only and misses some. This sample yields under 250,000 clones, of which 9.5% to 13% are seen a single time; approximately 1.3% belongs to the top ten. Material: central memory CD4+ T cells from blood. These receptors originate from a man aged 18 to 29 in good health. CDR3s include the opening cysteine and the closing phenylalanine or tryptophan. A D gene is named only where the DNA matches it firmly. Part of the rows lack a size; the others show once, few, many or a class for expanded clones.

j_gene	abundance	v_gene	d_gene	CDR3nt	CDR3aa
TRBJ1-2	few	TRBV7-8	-	TGTGCCAGCAGACCGGGGCGTATGGACTATGGCTACACCTTC	CASRPGRMDYGYTF
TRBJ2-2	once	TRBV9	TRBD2	TGTGCCAGCAGCCCTCATGGGGGAGGGAGCACCGGGGAGCTGTTTTTT	CASSPHGGGSTGELFF
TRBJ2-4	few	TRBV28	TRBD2	TGTGCCAGCAGTGTAACTAGCGGGGGACTAGCCAAAAACATTCAGTACTTC	CASSVTSGGLAKNIQYF
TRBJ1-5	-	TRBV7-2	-	TGTGCCAGCAGCTCGGGAGGGGTGACTCAGCCCCAGCATTTT	CASSSGGVTQPQHF
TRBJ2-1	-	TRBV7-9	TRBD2	TGTGCCAGCAGGCCTACAGGGACTAGCGCCCAAAGTGAGCAGTTCTTC	CASRPTGTSAQSEQFF
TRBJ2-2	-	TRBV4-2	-	TGTGCCAGCAGCCAAGGGGAACTCCGGGGGACCGGGGAGCTGTTTTTT	CASSQGELRGTGELFF
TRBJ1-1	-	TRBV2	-	TGTGCCAGCAGGAACCAGGGAGAGGGCACTGAAGCTTTCTTT	CASRNQGEGTEAFF
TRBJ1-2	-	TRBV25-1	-	TGTGCCAGCAGTGAATATGGGGAGGGAGGCTACACCTTC	CASSEYGEGGYTF
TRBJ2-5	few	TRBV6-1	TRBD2	TGTGCCAGCAGTGTAGCGGGATATGAGACCCAGTACTTC	CASSVAGYETQYF
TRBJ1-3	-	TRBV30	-	TGTGCCTGGAGTGTACCGGTCGTCTCTGGAAACACCATATATTTT	CAWSVPVVSGNTIYF
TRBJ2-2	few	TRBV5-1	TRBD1	TGCGCCAGCAGCTGGGGACAGGGAAACACCGGGGAGCTGTTTTTT	CASSWGQGNTGELFF
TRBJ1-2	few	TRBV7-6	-	TGTGCCAGCAGCCCACCATTAGATAACTATGGCTACACCTTC	CASSPPLDNYGYTF
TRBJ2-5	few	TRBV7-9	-	TGTGCCAGCAGCTTTGAGAACGGGAAGTGGGAGACCCAGTACTTC	CASSFENGKWETQYF
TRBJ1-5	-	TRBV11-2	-	TGTGCCAGCAGCTTAGACCGACAGCAGCCCCAGCATTTT	CASSLDRQQPQHF
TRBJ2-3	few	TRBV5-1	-	TGCGCCAGCAGACCACAGGGACCAAGCACAGATACGCAGTATTTT	CASRPQGPSTDTQYF
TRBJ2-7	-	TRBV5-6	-	TGTGCCAGCAGCTTGGTGGGTCTCTCCGAGCAGTACTTC	CASSLVGLSEQYF
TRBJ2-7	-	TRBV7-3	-	TGTGCCAGCAGCCAAACAGGGCGCGAGCAGTACTTC	CASSQTGREQYF
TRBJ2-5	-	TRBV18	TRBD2	TGTGCCAGCTCACCACCAATCCTAGCGGGAGAGACCCAGTACTTC	CASSPPILAGETQYF
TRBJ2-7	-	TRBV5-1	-	TGCGCCAGCAGCTCCGGCCTAGTCGGGTACGAGCAGTACTTC	CASSSGLVGYEQYF
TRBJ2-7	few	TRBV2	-	TGTGCCAGCGAAAGGCCCCTTTCGAGGAACTACGAGCAGTACTTC	CASERPLSRNYEQYF
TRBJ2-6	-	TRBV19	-	TGTGCCAGACTTAAAGGAGGGCGGATCTCTGGGGCCAACGTCCTGACTTTC	CARLKGGRISGANVLTF
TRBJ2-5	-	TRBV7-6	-	TGTGCCAGCAGACGAGACAGGGACTCGGAGACCCAGTACTTC	CASRRDRDSETQYF
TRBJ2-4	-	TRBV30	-	TGTGCCTGGCGTCCCCGCCGGCAGAGGAGCATGCAGTACTTC	CAWRPRRQRSMQYF
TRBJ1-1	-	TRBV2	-	TGTGCCAGCAGTGGTGAGGGAAACACTGAAGCTTTCTTT	CASSGEGNTEAFF
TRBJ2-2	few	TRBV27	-	TGTGCCAGCACCCCCCGCAGGGACACCGGGGAGCTGTTTTTT	CASTPRRDTGELFF
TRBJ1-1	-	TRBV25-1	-	TGTGCCAGCAGTCCCCAGAAGGGAGGGGTTCGGAACACTGAAGCTTTCTTT	CASSPQKGGVRNTEAFF
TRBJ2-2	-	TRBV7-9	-	TGTGCCAGCAGCTCGAGCCTGGGGGACGCGAACACCGGGGAGCTGTTTTTT	CASSSSLGDANTGELFF
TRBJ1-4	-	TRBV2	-	TGTGCCAGCAGGCGCCGGGAGACTAATGAAAAACTGTTTTTT	CASRRRETNEKLFF
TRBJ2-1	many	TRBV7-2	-	TGTGCCAGCAGCTTAGCAGTATACAATGAGCAGTTCTTC	CASSLAVYNEQFF
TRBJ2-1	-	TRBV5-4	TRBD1	TGTGCCAGCAGCCTCGGGACAGGGGGCCCAAGGGAGCAGTTCTTC	CASSLGTGGPREQFF